Many counts were recorded for the clone carrying this T cell receptor beta chain. The data stem from a study of T-cell reconstitution after alpha-beta-depleted transplantation in children. This CDR3 spans 15 amino acids. CDR1 and CDR2 from the germline V gene are MNHEY and SVGAGI. V trimming: 2 bases; J trimming: 3 bases; junction bases outside the gene matches: 1. Unique molecular identifiers were incorporated into the prepared TCRbeta library. TCRdb processed the PCR reads anew with MiXCR; each CDR3 protein has one entry. The top ten clones hold roughly 3% of a sample with over 150,000 distinct CDR3 sequences, about 6.4% of them seen once.

Sequenced material: PBMCs from the stem cell graft donor, taken from the stem cell graft. The chain couples TRBV6-5 to TRBJ2-6, with TRBD1 identical over 7 bases. The sequence was collected from a human donor who donated a stem cell graft to a child with Wiskott-Aldrich syndrome. Here the CDR3 reads CASSYRGLGANVLTF. The CDR3, as DNA: TGTGCCAGCAGTTACAGGGGGCTTGGGGCCAACGTCCTGACTTTC.